This T cell receptor beta chain emerged from a study of graft-versus-host responses after intestinal transplantation (dated by TCRdb to about 2021). For the wider study: Multivisceral, liver-intestinal, or isolated intestinal transplants were received by the recipients. Donor T cell macrochimerism was defined as a peak of at least 4% donor T cells among recipient peripheral blood mononuclear cells. Alloreactive clones were identified by sequencing pre-transplant mixed lymphocyte reaction products and comparing them with unstimulated pre-transplant donor and recipient T cells. Every recipient was given anti-thymocyte globulin induction, followed by roughly 3 years of maintenance tacrolimus and steroids. Graft-versus-host and host-versus-graft alloreactive T cell clones were tracked in the graft, circulation and bone marrow after intestinal transplantation using bulk TCR-beta CDR3 sequencing. A cohort of 24 intestinal transplant recipients, including one retransplant, was enrolled, and a few patients lacking pretransplant specimens were excluded. Instead of going to the commercial service, samples from a few later patients were sequenced in-house on an Illumina MiSeq and processed with MiXCR. Study-wide findings and limitations: Peak levels of circulating GvH clones were associated with declines in HvG clones early after transplant. GvH clones turned up in recipient bone marrow, with some appearing earlier in ileal mucosa or blood, a pattern consistent with an intestinal mucosal origin. In patients with donor T cell macrochimerism, the allografts had high GvH to HvG T cell clonal ratios. The relatively low number and heterogeneity of intestinal transplant patients limited the conclusions.

Libraries were built with the immunoSEQ multiplex PCR assay. For most patients, high-throughput TCR-beta CDR3 sequencing of genomic DNA was performed by Adaptive Biotechnologies. As for the authors' bioinformatics: Adaptive's ImmunoSEQ software supplied the TCR sequencing data for around 19 patients, while MiXCR and VDJtools were used to process three other patients. CDR3 nucleotide sequences shared between donor and recipient were removed because the origin of such sequences could not be assigned. To count as alloreactive, a clone needed at least 2-fold expansion over unstimulated cells and a minimum CFSE-low frequency of 0.002% (template counts) or 0.001% (read counts). Clones detected in sequenced pre-transplant spleen, lymph node, or MLR CFSE-low populations of the donor or recipient were defined as mappable. The cumulative frequency of alloreactive clones was calculated as a percentage of all sequences, weighted by copy number. TCRdb re-hosts the immuneACCESS table, in-frame sequences only. Its copies lack some clones; in the studies checked, an unresolved V gene accounts for under half of them, and the cause for the rest is not known. V, J and clone size are those of that table, while D and trimming were read from the DNA. The sample table holds approximately 20,000 clones, of which roughly 92% were seen once. The ten largest clones represent 43% of the sample.

Blood samples were collected up to 4 times in the first month after transplant and then at least monthly when available. Between the V and J ends, shortened by 2 bases and 0 bases respectively, the junction contains 11 bases. CDR1 SGHDN and CDR2 FVKESK are derived from the germline V gene. The CDR3, cysteine through phenylalanine, is 17 amino acids long. Left in the record is the CDR3 DNA by itself, 51 bases read in frame from the first base. This clone was picked up one time. Which antigen it targets is not known. No quality values exist for individual bases; no much larger clone is one base distant.

The specimen was PBMCs, collected roughly 260 days after intestinal transplant. The rearranged chain carries TRBV14 and TRBJ2-6, with no reliable assignment of the D segment. This TCR came from a human patient who received an intestinal transplant, so some T cells may come from the graft donor. The CDR3 protein is CASSQSFARSGANVLTF. The DNA reads TGTGCCAGCAGCCAATCCTTCGCCCGCTCTGGGGCCAACGTCCTGACTTTC.